This T cell receptor (beta chain) was captured by sequencing in a study of blood T cell repertoires in COVID-19. The protocol was immunoSEQ multiplex PCR, while the TCRdb copy is restricted to in-frame clones and leaves out a portion. The table lists about 160,000 clones, over 85% of them singletons, with about 5% in the top ten. V was clipped by 1 base and J by 12 bases, with 10 bases between them. The CDR3 contains 12 residues. Sequencing was carried out using peripheral blood. The chain employs TRBV12-3 or TRBV12-4 and TRBJ2-1, with D possibly matching TRBD1 (6 bases). This clonotype was obtained from a woman aged 45-59 years with acute or convalescent COVID-19. In DNA form, the CDR3 reads TGTGCCAGCAGTTTAGAAGCCAGGGGGCAGTTCTTC. Encoded protein: CASSLEARGQFF.